The rows below give T cell receptor beta chains drawn from one sample of a study of cytotoxic CD8 clonotypes in ibrutinib-treated CLL. Only in-frame clones appear in the TCRdb table, and some are missing; sequencing was by immunoSEQ multiplex PCR. The sample gives about 300,000 clones, around 77% of which show up once; about 6% is in the top ten. Specimen: PBMCs, collected at disease progression, from a patient treated with ibrutinib. The receptors stem from a human donor with chronic lymphocytic leukemia. CDR3s include the opening cysteine and the closing phenylalanine or tryptophan. Each record gives: V gene, D gene, J gene, clone size, CDR3 protein, CDR3 DNA. A D gene is named only where the DNA matches it firmly. The size field is filled for only some rows; it gives once, few, many or a size class.

v_gene: TRBV2
d_gene: TRBD1
j_gene: TRBJ1-2
abundance: few
CDR3aa: CASSGIGQGDYGYTF
CDR3nt: TGTGCCAGCAGTGGGATTGGACAGGGGGACTATGGCTACACCTTC

v_gene: TRBV7-9
d_gene: TRBD1
j_gene: TRBJ1-3
abundance: NA
CDR3aa: CASSPTGGSGNTIYF
CDR3nt: TGTGCCAGCAGCCCGACAGGGGGCTCTGGAAACACCATATATTTT

v_gene: TRBV18
d_gene: TRBD2
j_gene: TRBJ2-7
abundance: NA
CDR3aa: CASSPIGLAAYEQYF
CDR3nt: TGTGCCAGCTCACCAATCGGACTAGCGGCCTACGAGCAGTACTTC

v_gene: TRBV5-6
d_gene: NA
j_gene: TRBJ1-2
abundance: NA
CDR3aa: CASSLEVGYGYTF
CDR3nt: TGTGCCAGCAGCTTGGAAGTCGGGTATGGCTACACCTTC

v_gene: TRBV5-1
d_gene: NA
j_gene: TRBJ2-1
abundance: NA
CDR3aa: CASSWNGDEQFF
CDR3nt: TGCGCCAGCAGCTGGAATGGGGATGAGCAGTTCTTC

v_gene: TRBV20-1
d_gene: NA
j_gene: TRBJ1-1
abundance: NA
CDR3aa: CSAGVPAEAFF
CDR3nt: TGCAGTGCCGGGGTGCCCGCTGAAGCTTTCTTT

v_gene: TRBV5-6
d_gene: TRBD2
j_gene: TRBJ2-7
abundance: NA
CDR3aa: CASLNRAGGRLYEQYF
CDR3nt: TGTGCCAGCTTAAACCGAGCGGGGGGCCGACTCTACGAGCAGTACTTC

v_gene: TRBV9
d_gene: TRBD1
j_gene: TRBJ1-1
abundance: NA
CDR3aa: CASSVRQGVVQGTEAFF
CDR3nt: TGTGCCAGCAGCGTACGACAGGGTGTAGTTCAGGGAACTGAAGCTTTCTTT

v_gene: TRBV18
d_gene: NA
j_gene: TRBJ2-7
abundance: NA
CDR3aa: CASSPPKADYEQYF
CDR3nt: TGTGCCAGCTCACCACCGAAGGCGGACTACGAGCAGTACTTC

v_gene: TRBV11-2
d_gene: NA
j_gene: TRBJ2-1
abundance: NA
CDR3aa: CASSLATSGVPHEQFF
CDR3nt: TGTGCCAGCAGCTTAGCTACTAGTGGGGTCCCGCATGAGCAGTTCTTC

v_gene: TRBV15
d_gene: NA
j_gene: TRBJ1-4
abundance: few
CDR3aa: CATSRVRGLAEKLFF
CDR3nt: TGTGCCACCAGCAGAGTGCGGGGGCTGGCTGAAAAACTGTTTTTT

v_gene: TRBV4-1
d_gene: NA
j_gene: TRBJ2-7
abundance: once
CDR3aa: CASSRGLAGATYEQYF
CDR3nt: TGCGCCAGCAGCCGCGGGCTGGCGGGGGCCACCTACGAGCAGTACTTC

v_gene: TRBV19
d_gene: NA
j_gene: TRBJ2-3
abundance: NA
CDR3aa: CATTPGRDPQYF
CDR3nt: TGTGCCACAACGCCCGGGCGGGATCCGCAGTATTTT

v_gene: TRBV5-1
d_gene: NA
j_gene: TRBJ2-1
abundance: NA
CDR3aa: CASSLSDQSRQFF
CDR3nt: TGCGCCAGCAGCTTGTCGGACCAGTCACGGCAGTTCTTC

v_gene: TRBV5-4
d_gene: TRBD1
j_gene: TRBJ1-2
abundance: NA
CDR3aa: CASSSGTGGNGYTF
CDR3nt: TGTGCCAGCAGCTCCGGGACAGGGGGAAATGGCTACACCTTC

v_gene: TRBV14
d_gene: NA
j_gene: TRBJ2-1
abundance: NA
CDR3aa: CASSQVIEQFF
CDR3nt: TGTGCCAGCAGCCAAGTTATTGAGCAGTTCTTC

v_gene: TRBV5-1
d_gene: TRBD1
j_gene: TRBJ2-5
abundance: NA
CDR3aa: CASSTRDRVGTQYF
CDR3nt: TGCGCCAGCAGCACCCGGGACAGGGTGGGGACCCAGTACTTC

v_gene: TRBV2
d_gene: NA
j_gene: TRBJ2-2
abundance: NA
CDR3aa: CAIQGGIDTGELFF
CDR3nt: TGTGCCATCCAGGGGGGGATCGACACCGGGGAGCTGTTTTTT

v_gene: TRBV6-1
d_gene: NA
j_gene: TRBJ2-7
abundance: NA
CDR3aa: CASSGQFYGTYEQYF
CDR3nt: TGTGCCAGCAGTGGTCAGTTTTATGGAACCTACGAGCAGTACTTC

v_gene: TRBV19
d_gene: NA
j_gene: TRBJ1-3
abundance: NA
CDR3aa: CASSRTAGNTIYF
CDR3nt: TGTGCCAGTAGTCGGACAGCTGGAAACACCATATATTTT

v_gene: TRBV5-8
d_gene: NA
j_gene: TRBJ2-5
abundance: once
CDR3aa: CASSLDTGGMETQYF
CDR3nt: TGTGCCAGCAGCTTGGATACGGGGGGCATGGAGACCCAGTACTTC

v_gene: TRBV28
d_gene: TRBD2
j_gene: TRBJ2-5
abundance: few
CDR3aa: CATMRAGGLETQYF
CDR3nt: TGTGCCACCATGAGAGCGGGGGGGCTGGAGACCCAGTACTTC

v_gene: TRBV4-1
d_gene: NA
j_gene: TRBJ2-7
abundance: NA
CDR3aa: CASSQEPGHLYEQYF
CDR3nt: TGCGCCAGCAGCCAAGAGCCGGGACACCTATACGAGCAGTACTTC

v_gene: TRBV29-1
d_gene: NA
j_gene: TRBJ2-7
abundance: few
CDR3aa: CSVETAVPYEQYF
CDR3nt: TGCAGCGTTGAGACAGCCGTCCCCTACGAGCAGTACTTC

v_gene: TRBV7-9
d_gene: NA
j_gene: TRBJ2-3
abundance: NA
CDR3aa: CAAGLDTQYF
CDR3nt: TGTGCCGCAGGGTTAGATACGCAGTATTTT

v_gene: TRBV4-1
d_gene: NA
j_gene: TRBJ1-2
abundance: NA
CDR3aa: CASSRLTRLGGYTF
CDR3nt: TGCGCCAGCAGCAGACTCACGCGGTTGGGTGGCTACACCTTC

v_gene: TRBV5-6
d_gene: NA
j_gene: TRBJ1-1
abundance: few
CDR3aa: CASSLLPSDTEAFF
CDR3nt: TGTGCCAGCAGCTTGCTCCCAAGCGACACTGAAGCTTTCTTT

v_gene: TRBV7-9
d_gene: NA
j_gene: TRBJ1-2
abundance: NA
CDR3aa: CASSQGFNYGYTF
CDR3nt: TGTGCCAGCAGCCAGGGGTTTAACTATGGCTACACCTTC

v_gene: TRBV5-1
d_gene: NA
j_gene: TRBJ1-3
abundance: few
CDR3aa: CASSQIPGNTIYF
CDR3nt: TGCGCCAGCAGTCAGATCCCTGGAAACACCATATATTTT

v_gene: TRBV7-2
d_gene: TRBD1
j_gene: TRBJ2-3
abundance: NA
CDR3aa: CASSLRQGAADTQYF
CDR3nt: TGTGCCAGCAGCTTAAGACAGGGGGCTGCAGATACGCAGTATTTT

v_gene: TRBV7-9
d_gene: NA
j_gene: TRBJ2-5
abundance: NA
CDR3aa: CASSSRRGQETQYF
CDR3nt: TGTGCCAGCAGCTCCCGACGAGGCCAAGAGACCCAGTACTTC

v_gene: TRBV5-4
d_gene: NA
j_gene: TRBJ1-1
abundance: once
CDR3aa: CASSLGLTNTEAFF
CDR3nt: TGTGCCAGCAGCTTGGGACTTACGAACACTGAAGCTTTCTTT

v_gene: TRBV6-1
d_gene: TRBD2
j_gene: TRBJ2-1
abundance: NA
CDR3aa: CASSRLAGGLFF
CDR3nt: TGTGCCAGCAGTCGCCTAGCGGGAGGGTTGTTCTTC